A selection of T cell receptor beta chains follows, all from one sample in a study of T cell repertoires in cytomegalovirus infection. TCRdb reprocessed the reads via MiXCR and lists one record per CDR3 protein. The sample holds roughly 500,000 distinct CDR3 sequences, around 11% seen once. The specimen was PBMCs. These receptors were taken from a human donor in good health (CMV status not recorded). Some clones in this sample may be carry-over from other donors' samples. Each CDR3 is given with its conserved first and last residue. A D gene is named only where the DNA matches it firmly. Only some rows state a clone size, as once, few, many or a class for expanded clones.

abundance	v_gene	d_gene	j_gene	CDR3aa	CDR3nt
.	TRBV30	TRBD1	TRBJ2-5	CAWTGGMETQYF	TGTGCCTGGACAGGGGGCATGGAGACCCAGTACTTC
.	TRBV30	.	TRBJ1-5	CAWATGSNQPQHF	TGTGCCTGGGCTACCGGGAGCAATCAGCCCCAGCATTTT
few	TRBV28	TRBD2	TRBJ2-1	CASSSAGGRAGDEQFF	TGTGCCAGCAGTTCCGCCGGCGGGAGGGCCGGGGATGAGCAGTTCTTC
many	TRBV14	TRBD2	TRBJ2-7	CASSPGLVAPGPTYEQYF	TGTGCCAGCAGCCCGGGACTAGTAGCCCCCGGACCTACCTACGAGCAGTACTTC
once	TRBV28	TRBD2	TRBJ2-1	CASSLHGTSSYNEQFF	TGTGCCAGCAGTTTGCACGGGACTAGTTCCTACAATGAGCAGTTCTTC
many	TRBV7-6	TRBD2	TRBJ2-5	CASSPSGGGRETQYF	TGTGCCAGCAGTCCTAGCGGGGGGGGTCGGGAGACCCAGTACTTC
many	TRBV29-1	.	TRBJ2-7	CSVKGGGGSNSYEQYF	TGCAGCGTTAAGGGGGGTGGCGGAAGCAACTCCTACGAGCAGTACTTC
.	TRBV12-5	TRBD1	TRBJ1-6	CASGPYRGSFNSPLHF	TGTGCTAGTGGTCCGTACAGGGGGTCCTTTAATTCACCCCTCCACTTT
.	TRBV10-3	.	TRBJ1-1	CAISGGTNTEAFF	TGTGCCATCAGTGGTGGGACCAACACTGAAGCTTTCTTT
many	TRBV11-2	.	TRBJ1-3	CASSLASHGNTIYF	TGTGCCAGCAGCTTAGCCTCCCATGGAAACACCATATATTTT
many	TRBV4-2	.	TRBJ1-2	CASSQDRADYGYTF	TGTGCCAGCAGCCAAGATCGGGCGGACTATGGCTACACCTTC
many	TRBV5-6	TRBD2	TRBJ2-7	CASRAWGGRIYEQYF	TGTGCCAGCAGAGCTTGGGGGGGTAGGATCTACGAGCAGTACTTC
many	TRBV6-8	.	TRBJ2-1	CASRTKRANPYNEQFF	TGTGCCAGCAGGACGAAGCGGGCAAATCCCTACAATGAGCAGTTCTTC
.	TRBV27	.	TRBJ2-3	CASRGHQDTQYF	TGTGCCAGCAGGGGGCATCAAGATACGCAGTATTTT
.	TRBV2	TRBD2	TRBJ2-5	CASSPAGGSQETQYF	TGTGCCAGCAGCCCGGCGGGGGGATCCCAAGAGACCCAGTACTTC
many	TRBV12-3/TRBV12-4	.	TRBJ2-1	CASTLGLYYNEQFF	TGTGCCAGCACTCTGGGACTTTACTACAATGAGCAGTTCTTC
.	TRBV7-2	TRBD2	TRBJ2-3	CASRSQAGGQDTKYF	TGTGCCAGCAGATCTCAGGCGGGGGGCCAAGATACGAAGTATTTT
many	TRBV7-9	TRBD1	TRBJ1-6	CASTGGWGNSPLHF	TGTGCCAGCACAGGGGGATGGGGGAATTCACCCCTCCACTTT
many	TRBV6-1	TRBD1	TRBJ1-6	CASRGGESASPLHF	TGTGCCAGCAGAGGGGGCGAATCAGCATCACCCCTCCACTTT
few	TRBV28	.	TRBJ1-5	CASSLTGTLDQPQHF	TGTGCCAGCAGTTTAACCGGGACACTCGATCAGCCCCAGCATTTT
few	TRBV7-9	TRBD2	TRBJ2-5	CASSLAEQETQYF	TGTGCCAGCAGCCTAGCGGAACAAGAGACCCAGTACTTC
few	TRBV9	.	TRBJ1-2	CASSVEGNYGYTF	TGTGCCAGCAGCGTAGAAGGGAACTATGGCTACACCTTC
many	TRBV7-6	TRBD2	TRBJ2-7	CASSPTSAAYEQYF	TGTGCCAGCAGCCCGACTAGCGCCGCCTACGAGCAGTACTTC
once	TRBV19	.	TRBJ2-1	CASMDGPGDEQFF	TGTGCCAGTATGGACGGACCTGGCGATGAGCAGTTCTTC
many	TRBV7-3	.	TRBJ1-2	CASSLTRASGGYTF	TGTGCCAGCAGCTTAACGCGGGCCTCGGGTGGCTACACCTTC
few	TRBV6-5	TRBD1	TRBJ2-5	CASSYDGTGEETQYF	TGTGCCAGCAGTTACGATGGGACAGGGGAAGAGACCCAGTACTTC
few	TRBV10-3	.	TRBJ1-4	CAISHTTATNEKLFF	TGTGCCATCAGTCATACAACCGCAACTAATGAAAAACTGTTTTTT
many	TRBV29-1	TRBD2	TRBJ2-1	CSVAGSPGLAGAPLYNEQFF	TGCAGCGTTGCTGGGTCTCCGGGACTAGCGGGGGCCCCCCTCTACAATGAGCAGTTCTTC
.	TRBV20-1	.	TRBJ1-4	CSATDGYNEKLFF	TGCAGTGCAACGGACGGCTATAATGAAAAACTGTTTTTT